This TCR beta chain was sequenced in a study of Ad26.COV2.S vaccination and SARS-CoV-2 variants (dated by TCRdb to the early 2020s). Regarding the complete study: TCRbeta repertoire sequencing was used to assess the specificity and breadth of SARS-CoV-2-reactive T cell receptors after Ad26.COV2.S vaccination. A total of 32 samples were included in the TCR-sequenced set, comprising 19 Ad26.COV2.S vaccine recipients, 5 placebo recipients and 8 SARS-CoV-2 convalescent individuals.

Interpreted using the paper, the time point label stands for: individuals recovered from natural SARS-CoV-2 infection. TCRbeta CDR3 regions were sequenced with the immunoSEQ Assay. After extraction, genomic DNA underwent amplification by bias-controlled multiplex PCR, followed by high-throughput sequencing. As for the original processing: To quantify the absolute abundance of each unique TCRbeta CDR3 region, sequences were collapsed and filtered. T cell fraction was estimated by normalizing TCRbeta template counts to usable DNA, with usable DNA measured through amplification of reference genes found in all nucleated cells. Repertoire TCRs were annotated as SARS-CoV-2-specific when V gene, CDR3 amino acid sequence and J gene were exactly matched to a known reactive TCR set. MIRA supplied the reference SARS-CoV-2 TCR set, which was filtered for enrichment in COVID-19-positive ImmuneCODE repertoires so that public or cross-reactive TCRs were removed. Drawing on the MIRA antigens, annotated TCRs were analysed further at the level of specific ORF or position within ORF. Breadth was defined as annotated unique rearrangements over total unique productive rearrangements; depth was the summed frequency of those rearrangements. TCR breadth was compared between groups using two-sided Wilcoxon rank-sum tests. The source is immuneACCESS, and TCRdb retained only in-frame sequences with V and J called. Part of the clones is not carried over; for the studies checked, unresolved V genes explain less than half of this, and the remainder is unexplained. The V and J calls and clone size come from that table; D and trimming were worked out from the DNA. The sample table holds more than 120,000 clones, of which 86% were seen once. Of the sample, around 5% falls within the top ten clones.

The research as a whole found: The authors noted that total T cell responses may have been underestimated by the TCR breadth and depth analyses. After vaccination, substantial breadth of spike-specific CD8+ and CD4+ T cell responses was reported. Compared with placebo recipients, Ad26.COV2.S recipients showed higher spike-specific TCR breadth (P = 0.0014). Non-spike TCR breadth was comparable between vaccine and placebo recipients, consistent with the vaccine containing only spike.

Turning to this clone: Its antigen is still unknown. At one boundary the junction diverges from the germline segment, which might be a read error.

The receptor's source is a human donor who had recovered from COVID-19. This specimen consisted of peripheral blood, obtained after recovery from COVID-19.

The DNA is as follows: TGTACCAGCAGTGGGGTGACAGGGGGCGACTCACCCCTCCACTTT. This sequence encodes CTSSGVTGGDSPLHF. The rearranged segments are TRBV28 and TRBJ1-6; 10 central nucleotides agree with TRBD1. There are 15 amino acids in the CDR3, from cysteine to phenylalanine inclusive. The CDR3 DNA has 45 bases and is translated from base 1. Sequences MDHEN (CDR1) and SYDVKM (CDR2) are obtained from the germline V gene. Joined to the reference TRBV28 and TRBJ1-6 proteins, this CDR3 gives the full variable domain: DVKVTQSSRYLVKRTGEKVFLECVQDMDHENMFWYRQDPGLGLRLIYFSYDVKMKEKGDIPEGYSVSREKKERFSLILESASTNQTSMYLCTSSGVTGGDSPLHFGNGTRLTVT.